A single sample is the source of the 32 T cell receptor beta chains below, sequenced in a study of T cells in Graves' hyperthyroidism and ophthalmopathy. TCR beta CDR3 sequences were amplified from RNA transcripts. Carried out on the TCR CDR3, a first-round RT-PCR used the HTBI primer set. TCRdb used MiXCR to reprocess the multiplex PCR reads, holding one entry per CDR3 protein. Here the sample spans some 800,000 distinct CDR3 sequences, about two fifths being singletons. The specimen was blood. Receptor source: a man younger than 30 with Graves' hyperthyroidism.

The chain combines TRBV7-9 with TRBJ2-7; no clear D gene. V was trimmed by 1 base and J by 4 bases, leaving 14 bases between them. Germline CDR1 SEHNR, CDR2 FQNEAQ (reference sequence). The CDR3 extends over 15 amino acids. The CDR3 DNA reads TGTGCCAGCAGCTTAGAGGAGACTGGATTTTACGAGCAGTACTTC. Residues: CASSLEETGFYEQYF.

The chain recombines TRBV29-1 with TRBJ1-1; maybe TRBD1 (6 bases). There are 12 residues in the CDR3. Germline lookup yields CDR1 SQVTM and CDR2 ANQGSEA. The CDR3 region is CNLRQGWSEAFF. The CDR3 nucleotides are TGCAACTTGCGGCAGGGGTGGAGTGAAGCTTTCTTT.

The chain employs TRBV5-5 and TRBJ1-6; D perhaps matches TRBD1 (5 bases). The CDR3 consists of 12 residues. Trimming shortened V by 0 bases and J by 17 bases, and 12 bases separated the two germline ends. Germline V gives CDR1 SGHKS, CDR2 YYEKEE (reference sequence). CDR3 in DNA: TGTGCCAGCAGCTTGGGCGGGACTAGCATCCACTTT. This codes for CASSLGGTSIHF. The full variable domain, with the rest looked up from reference TRBV5-5 and TRBJ1-6, is DAGVTQSPTHLIKTRGQQVTLRCSPISGHKSVSWYQQVLGQGPQFIFQYYEKEERGRGNFPDRFSARQFPNYSSELNVNALLLGDSALYLCASSLGGTSIHFGNGTRLTVT.

This clonotype was found a few times. The V gene is TRBV9, the J gene TRBJ2-2; D is unclear. The V gene lost 1 base and the J gene lost 6 bases, with 7 bases spanning the gap. Looked up from germline, CDR1 is SGDLS and CDR2 is YYNGEE. The CDR3 is made up of 13 amino acids. CDR3 sequence: CASSVLGPGELFF. In DNA, the CDR3 is TGTGCCAGCAGCGTATTAGGTCCCGGGGAGCTGTTTTTT.

The V and J genes are TRBV5-1 and TRBJ2-5; maybe TRBD1 (6 bases). The CDR3 is 14 amino acids. Germline V lookup: CDR1 SGHRS, CDR2 YFSETQ. V lost 3 bases and J 5 bases, leaving 14 bases between the germline ends. The CDR3 nucleotides are TGCGCCAGCAGCTCCAGGGGAGTGCGGGAGACCCAGTACTTC. This translates into CASSSRGVRETQYF. Filled out from reference TRBV5-1 and TRBJ2-5, the complete variable domain reads KAGVTQTPRYLIKTRGQQVTLSCSPISGHRSVSWYQQTPGQGLQFLFEYFSETQRNKGNFPGRFSGRQFSNSRSEMNVSTLELGDSALYLCASSSRGVRETQYFGPGTRLLVL.

The rearrangement joins TRBV9 to TRBJ2-7; 8 bases map to TRBD2. Germline V gene sequence: CDR1 SGDLS, CDR2 YYNGEE. The CDR3 is 14 amino acids. The ends lost 4 bases at V and 6 bases at J; junction bases unmatched: 9. The CDR3 region has the DNA TGTGCCAGCAGCTTAGCCGGGACTAGTGGCGAGCAGTACTTC. Amino acid sequence: CASSLAGTSGEQYF.

This clonotype turned up a few times. The rearrangement joins TRBV5-1 to TRBJ1-4; 11 bases match TRBD1. Losses at the gene ends were 4 bases for V and 5 bases for J; bases not matched to a gene: 7. This CDR3 region has 16 residues. Germline V gene lookup returns CDR1 SGHRS and CDR2 YFSETQ. The CDR3 reads CASSPDRGHPNEKLFF. For the CDR3, the DNA is TGCGCCAGCAGCCCGGACAGGGGGCATCCCAATGAAAAACTGTTTTTT.

The chain uses TRBV7-9 and TRBJ1-2; 9 positions match TRBD1. The CDR3 totals 14 residues. Germline V gene lookup returns CDR1 SEHNR and CDR2 FQNEAQ (reference sequence). The trim removed 5 bases at V and 3 bases at J, leaving 4 bases unmatched. CDR3 sequence reads: CASSPGTGHYGYTF. CDR3 sequence (DNA): TGTGCCAGCAGCCCGGGGACAGGGCACTATGGCTACACCTTC.

The CDR3 loop reads CASKDRGGKREKLFF. Written as DNA, the CDR3 is TGTGCCAGTAAGGACAGGGGTGGAAAGAGAGAAAAACTGTTTTTT. The V gene is TRBV19, the J gene TRBJ1-4; 9 positions agree with TRBD1. The germline CDR1 and CDR2 sequences are LNHDA and SQIVND (reference sequence). Trimming took 7 bases from V and 8 from J; bases not matched to a gene: 11. The CDR3 length is 15 residues.

The chain employs TRBV4-3 and TRBJ2-7; 7 bases are shared with TRBD1. Germline assignment: CDR1 LGHNA and CDR2 YSLEER. The V and J ends lost 3 bases and 0 bases, in that order; junction bases with no gene match: 5. The CDR3 has 15 amino acids. CDR3 nucleotide sequence: TGCGCCAGCAGCCAGGGACAGATGAGCTCCTACGAGCAGTACTTC. Protein sequence: CASSQGQMSSYEQYF.

This clonotype was found many times. The V call is TRBV9, the J call TRBJ2-7, with 10 bases lining up with TRBD2. The length of the CDR3 is 15 residues. In germline, CDR1 is SGDLS, CDR2 YYNGEE. V gave up 3 bases and J gave up 5 bases; unmatched junction bases: 8. CDR3 in DNA: TGTGCCAGCAGCGGGAGGGGACTAGCGACTGACGAGCAGTACTTC. Protein: CASSGRGLATDEQYF.

The chain recombines TRBV10-3 with TRBJ2-7, with D perhaps matching TRBD2 (7 bases). This CDR3 has 12 residues. CDR1 ENHRY and CDR2 SYGVKD come from the germline V gene. Trimming left V 11 bases short and J 7 bases short, with 18 bases between. CDR3 nucleotides: TGTGCCCCCGGGGGGAGGAGGGGGGAGCAGTACTTC. Encoded protein: CAPGGRRGEQYF.

Concerning this clonotype: At one of its ends the junction is not consistent with the germline gene, which may arise from a read error. The chain recombines TRBV5-4 with TRBJ1-6; possibly TRBD1 for D (5 bases). The CDR3 loop spans 14 amino acids. Germline V gene sequence: CDR1 SGHNT, CDR2 YYREEE (reference sequence). The CDR3 DNA sequence: TGTGCCAGCAGGTTGGGACCGACTAATTCACCCCTCCACTTT. This sequence encodes CASRLGPTNSPLHF.

The rearrangement joins TRBV5-6 to TRBJ2-5, with 8 bases fitting TRBD1. This CDR3 spans 17 amino acids. J lost 0 bases, V lost 2 bases, and 9 bases had no gene match. Per germline, CDR1 SGHDT and CDR2 YYEEEE. For the CDR3, the DNA is TGTGCCAGCAGCTTCGTAGGGGGACAGGCAAACCAAGAGACCCAGTACTTC. Amino acid sequence: CASSFVGGQANQETQYF.

The chain links TRBV12-3 or TRBV12-4 to TRBJ1-1; TRBD1 matches 10 bases. J gave up 5 bases and V 6 bases, and 6 bases lay outside the gene matches. CDR3 length equals 14 residues. The CDR3 DNA follows: TGTGCCAGCAGGGGGGACAGGGGCGGGACTGAAGCTTTCTTT. Protein sequence: CASRGDRGGTEAFF.

V is TRBV7-2 and J is TRBJ1-4, with 9 bases aligning to TRBD1. This CDR3 comprises 15 residues. Unmatched junction bases numbered 6, after V lost 2 bases and J lost 8 bases. Germline V lookup: CDR1 SGHTA, CDR2 FQGNSA. DNA for the CDR3: TGTGCCAGCAGCTTATACGGGACAGGGAACGAAAAACTGTTTTTT. This translates into CASSLYGTGNEKLFF.

This clonotype was observed at least ten times. This chain links TRBV10-3 with TRBJ2-7; 7 nucleotides match TRBD1. Germline CDR1 and CDR2: ENHRY and SYGVKD. The trim removed 4 bases at V and 1 base at J, leaving 4 bases unmatched. The CDR3 contains 14 residues. CDR3 protein: CAISGTGDSYEQYF. The CDR3 region has the DNA TGTGCCATCAGTGGGACAGGTGATTCCTACGAGCAGTACTTC.

This clonotype was detected only a few times. The CDR3 loop reads CASSLASQLEQYF. The CDR3 DNA reads as TGTGCCAGCAGCTTGGCTTCACAGCTCGAGCAGTACTTC. The chain employs TRBV5-6 and TRBJ2-7; D remains unclear. The CDR3 covers 13 residues. V was trimmed by 0 bases and J by 6 bases, leaving 10 bases between them. Germline V gene data show CDR1 as SGHDT and CDR2 as YYEEEE.

This clonotype was picked up a small number of times. The genes are TRBV6-5 and TRBJ1-5; possibly TRBD1 for D (5 bases). The V end was cut by 7 bases, the J end by 1 base, with 14 bases between. From germline, CDR1 is MNHEY and CDR2 SVGAGI. The CDR3 sequence is 15 residues long. DNA for the CDR3: TGTGCCAGCAAAGATCGACAGTACAGCAATCAGCCCCAGCATTTT. Amino acid sequence: CASKDRQYSNQPQHF.

This clonotype has more than one count but fewer than ten. J is TRBJ1-1 and V is TRBV19; no clear D. The CDR3 totals 16 residues. V was pared by 4 bases and J by 3 bases, with 18 bases between. Germline values: CDR1 LNHDA, CDR2 SQIVND (reference sequence). The CDR3 DNA sequence: TGTGCCAGTAGTAATTCTTTCGGGTTTAGCGACACTGAAGCTTTCTTT. Translation: CASSNSFGFSDTEAFF.

The rearrangement joins TRBV4-1 to TRBJ2-5; TRBD1 might be the D (6 bases). The V gene lost 3 bases and the J gene lost 5 bases, with 13 bases spanning the gap. The CDR3 totals 14 residues. Germline-derived CDR1 and CDR2 are MGHRA and YSYEKL. In DNA form, the CDR3 reads TGCGCCAGCAGCCATACAGGGTTGGTCGAGACCCAGTACTTC. As protein: CASSHTGLVETQYF.

With regard to this clonotype: A junction boundary mismatches the germline segment, possibly from a read error. The chain links TRBV15 to TRBJ2-6; possibly TRBD1 for D (6 bases). The germline CDR1 and CDR2 sequences are LNHNV and YYDKDF (reference sequence). The CDR3 contains 15 residues. As DNA, the CDR3 is TGTGCCACCCAAGAATCCGGGACAAGGGCCTACGTCCTGACTTTC. It translates to CATQESGTRAYVLTF.

The chain joins TRBV12-3 or TRBV12-4 to TRBJ2-7; D is unresolved. The V and J ends lost 6 bases and 6 bases respectively, with 12 bases between them. CDR3 length: 12 residues. In DNA, the CDR3 is TGTGCCAGCAGCCCGGGCATTTCCGAGCAGTACTTC. As protein: CASSPGISEQYF.

This clonotype appeared a few times. At one end, the junction sequence differs from germline, possibly due to a read error. The chain couples TRBV7-7 to TRBJ2-5; a possible D gene is TRBD1 (7 bases). This CDR3 region has 17 residues. Germline assignment: CDR1 SSHAT and CDR2 FNYEAQ (reference sequence). CDR3 residues: CASSLAFPGAGGETQYF. As DNA, the CDR3 is TGTGCTAGCAGCTTAGCATTTCCGGGCGCAGGGGGGGAGACCCAGTACTTC.

Concerning this clonotype itself: This may come from a read error, since a much larger clone is one base off. The chain uses TRBV10-3 and TRBJ2-2; D might be TRBD2 (5 bases). Germline V gene lookup returns CDR1 ENHRY and CDR2 SYGVKD. The CDR3 totals 14 residues. Trimming removed 10 bases from V and 2 bases from J, with 14 bases in between. CDR3 protein: CATTRADNTGELFF. Here the CDR3 DNA reads TGTGCCACTACTAGGGCGGATAACACCGGGGAGCTGTTTTTT.

This clonotype has a count of ten or more. The rearrangement uses TRBV20-1 and TRBJ1-2; a possible D gene is TRBD1 (5 bases). The length of the CDR3 is 14 residues. Per germline, CDR1 DFQATT and CDR2 SNEGSKA (reference sequence). Trimming left V 3 bases short and J 4 bases short, with 15 bases between. The CDR3 is CSASRQGVSYGYTF. CDR3 coding DNA: TGCAGTGCTAGCAGGCAGGGCGTATCCTATGGCTACACCTTC.

The chain carries TRBV20-1 and TRBJ2-7; the D gene is possibly TRBD2 (6 bases). The CDR3 totals 13 residues. Trimming removed 6 bases at V and 0 bases at J, with 12 bases between. CDR1 DFQATT and CDR2 SNEGSKA come from the germline V gene (reference sequence). CDR3 sequence (DNA): TGCAGTGCGACCCCGGGAGTCTCCTACGAGCAGTACTTC. Translation: CSATPGVSYEQYF.

The chain joins TRBV6-2 or TRBV6-3 to TRBJ2-7, with 8 bases matching TRBD1. Per germline, CDR1 MNHEY and CDR2 SVGEGT. The J segment lost 4 bases and the V segment lost 0 bases, leaving 5 bases of the junction unmatched. This CDR3 region has 15 residues. In DNA, the CDR3 is TGTGCCAGCAGTTACTCATCAGGGGGCCCTTACGAGCAGTACTTC. This sequence encodes CASSYSSGGPYEQYF.

On this clonotype itself: This clone may be a read error of a much larger clone one base away. The genes are TRBV19 and TRBJ2-5; 9 nucleotides match TRBD2. Germline V gene lookup returns CDR1 LNHDA and CDR2 SQIVND (reference sequence). This CDR3 region has 15 residues. The CDR3 DNA reads as TGTGCCAGTAGTAGACTAGCGGAGATCCAAGGGACCCAGTACTTC. Translation gives CASSRLAEIQGTQYF.

The V and J genes are TRBV7-8 and TRBJ1-1, with a tentative D call TRBD1 (5 bases). This CDR3 has 13 amino acids. Per germline, CDR1 SGHVS and CDR2 FQNEAQ. Trimming left V 5 bases short and J 8 bases short, with 15 bases between. The CDR3 nucleotides are TGTGCCAGCAGCACCCCGGGGGGGAAAGAAGCTTTCTTT. Its protein product is CASSTPGGKEAFF.

The chain is built from TRBV29-1 and TRBJ2-7, with D perhaps TRBD1 (6 bases). Trimming cost V 8 bases and J 7 bases, with 18 bases left between them. CDR1 is SQVTM, CDR2 ANQGSEA, per germline. The CDR3 sequence is 12 residues long. CDR3 sequence: CSFGTTTLEQYF. The CDR3 DNA follows: TGCAGCTTCGGGACAACAACCTTGGAGCAGTACTTC.

V gene TRBV6-6 combines with J gene TRBJ1-4, with D perhaps matching TRBD1 (5 bases). The V end was cut by 5 bases, the J end by 7 bases, with 14 bases between. Germline V gene data show CDR1 as MNHNY and CDR2 as SVGAGI (reference sequence). There are 14 residues in the CDR3. CDR3 bases: TGTGCCAGCAGTCCAGGGCCTAGGTTTGAAAAACTGTTTTTT. This codes for CASSPGPRFEKLFF.